Each of the 9 T cell receptor beta chains below was sequenced from the same sample in a study of PD-L1 blockade in urothelial cancer. Clones were sequenced by immunoSEQ multiplex PCR, and TCRdb holds only the in-frame ones, with some missing. The table has some 30,000 clones, around 87% seen once; the top ten hold under 4%. The sequencing here drew on PBMCs, taken around atezolizumab (anti-PD-L1) treatment. Receptors were obtained from a man in his fifties or sixties with urothelial cancer.

This rearrangement joins TRBV18 to TRBJ2-1; 7 bases line up with TRBD1. CDR3 length: 15 residues. V dropped 4 bases and J dropped 6; count of bases not matched to a gene: 9. Per germline, CDR1 KGHSH and CDR2 LQKENI. The CDR3 sequence: CASSQYTGVGNEQFF. In DNA form, the CDR3 reads TGTGCCAGCTCACAATATACAGGGGTCGGCAATGAGCAGTTCTTC.

V is TRBV19 and J is TRBJ2-7; 11 nucleotides agree with TRBD1. The CDR3 extends over 15 amino acids. With 5 bases clipped from V and 2 bases from J, the junction kept 5 bases outside the gene matches. CDR1 LNHDA and CDR2 SQIVND come from the germline V gene (reference sequence). CDR3 nucleotide sequence: TGTGCCAGTAGTTCCACGGGACAGGGGGCCTACGAGCAGTACTTC. Translation: CASSSTGQGAYEQYF.

The chain is built from TRBV11-2 and TRBJ2-7, with TRBD1 identical over 9 bases. V gave up 4 bases and J gave up 4 bases; unmatched junction bases: 11. In germline, CDR1 is SGHAT, CDR2 FQNNGV. This CDR3 contains 16 residues. The CDR3 sequence: CASSSGPPGQGYEQYF. The CDR3 region has the DNA TGTGCCAGCAGCTCGGGGCCACCGGGACAGGGATACGAGCAGTACTTC.

This clone has a single count. The chain links TRBV9 to TRBJ2-2, with 8 bases that match TRBD2. The V and J ends lost 6 bases and 6 bases, in that order; junction bases with no gene match: 10. In germline, CDR1 is SGDLS, CDR2 YYNGEE. The length of the CDR3 is 15 residues. CDR3 in amino acids: CASTSGGSGPGELFF. CDR3 nucleotides: TGTGCCAGCACCAGCGGGGGCTCGGGTCCCGGGGAGCTGTTTTTT.

The rearrangement uses TRBV7-2 and TRBJ2-7; 9 positions match TRBD1. V was clipped by 1 base and J by 4 bases; unmatched bases: 8. This CDR3 spans 16 amino acids. Per germline, CDR1 SGHTA and CDR2 FQGNSA. CDR3 nucleotide sequence: TGTGCCAGCAGCTTAGGGTCCGGGACAGGGATGTACGAGCAGTACTTC. Its translation: CASSLGSGTGMYEQYF.

The CDR3: CATSRQPRSTDTQYF. CDR3 sequence (DNA): TGTGCCACCAGCAGGCAACCACGGAGCACAGATACGCAGTATTTT. The V gene is TRBV15, the J gene TRBJ2-3; D unclear. The CDR3 length is 15 residues. Germline CDR1 and CDR2: LNHNV and YYDKDF (reference sequence). Deletions cut 3 bases from V and 0 bases from J, with 10 bases between.

The CDR3 DNA reads TGTGCCAGCAGCCAGATAGAGACGGGCTACGAGCAGTACTTC. Translation gives CASSQIETGYEQYF. The rearrangement links TRBV4-2 to TRBJ2-7; D is undetermined. The CDR3 contains 14 residues. V gave up 3 bases and J gave up 3 bases, with 12 bases separating them. The germline V gene has CDR1 LGHNA and CDR2 YNFKEQ.

The chain has TRBV19 and TRBJ2-2; TRBD1 matches 12 bases. The germline gives CDR1 LNHDA, CDR2 SQIVND (reference sequence). V shed 4 bases, J shed 4 bases, and the junction held 4 bases outside the gene matches. The CDR3 is 16 amino acids. CDR3 in amino acids: CASSRGQGAGTGELFF. The DNA of the CDR3 is TGTGCCAGTAGTAGGGGACAGGGGGCTGGCACCGGGGAGCTGTTTTTT.

The CDR3 loop is CASSIPGLADLVGIQYF. In nucleotides, the CDR3 is TGTGCCAGCAGTATCCCGGGACTAGCGGACCTTGTTGGAATTCAGTACTTC. The gene calls are TRBV11-2 and TRBJ2-4; 11 bases are a match to TRBD2. The CDR3 is 17 amino acids. Trimming took 6 bases from V and 10 from J; bases not matched to a gene: 17. CDR1 and CDR2 (germline): SGHAT, FQNNGV.